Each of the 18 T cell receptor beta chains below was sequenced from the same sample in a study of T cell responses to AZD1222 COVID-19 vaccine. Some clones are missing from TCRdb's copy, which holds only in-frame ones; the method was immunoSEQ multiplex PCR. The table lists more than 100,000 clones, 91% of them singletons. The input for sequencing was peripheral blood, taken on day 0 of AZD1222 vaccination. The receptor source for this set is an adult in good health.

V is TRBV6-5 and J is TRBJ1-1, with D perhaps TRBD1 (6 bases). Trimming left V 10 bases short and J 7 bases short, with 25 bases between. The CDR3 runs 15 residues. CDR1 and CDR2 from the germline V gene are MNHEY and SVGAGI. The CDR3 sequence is CATRGGLGQRVEAFF. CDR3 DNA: TGTGCCACCCGAGGGGGACTAGGACAGCGGGTTGAAGCTTTCTTT.

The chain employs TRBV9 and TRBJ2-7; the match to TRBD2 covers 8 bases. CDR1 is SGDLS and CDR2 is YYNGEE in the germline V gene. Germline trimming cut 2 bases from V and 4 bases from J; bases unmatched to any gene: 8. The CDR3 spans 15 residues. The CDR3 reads CASSVGSSGSYEQYF. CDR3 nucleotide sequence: TGTGCCAGCAGCGTGGGGTCTAGCGGGTCTTACGAGCAGTACTTC.

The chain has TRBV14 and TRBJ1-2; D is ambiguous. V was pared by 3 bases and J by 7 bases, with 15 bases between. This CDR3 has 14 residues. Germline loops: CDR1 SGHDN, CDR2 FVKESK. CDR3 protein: CASSQGRKGFGYTF. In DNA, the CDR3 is TGTGCCAGCAGCCAGGGCCGAAAAGGGTTTGGCTACACCTTC.

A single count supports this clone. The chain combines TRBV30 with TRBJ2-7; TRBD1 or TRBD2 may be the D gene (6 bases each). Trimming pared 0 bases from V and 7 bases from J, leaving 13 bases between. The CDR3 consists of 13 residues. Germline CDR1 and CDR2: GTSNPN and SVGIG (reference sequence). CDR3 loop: CAWSVLRRGEQYF. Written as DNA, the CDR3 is TGTGCCTGGAGTGTACTACGGAGGGGGGAGCAGTACTTC.

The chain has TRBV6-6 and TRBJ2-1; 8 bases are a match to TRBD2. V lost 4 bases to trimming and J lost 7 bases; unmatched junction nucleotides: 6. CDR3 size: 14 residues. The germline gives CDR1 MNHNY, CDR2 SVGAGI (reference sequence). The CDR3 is CASSSVAGWNEQFF. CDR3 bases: TGTGCCAGCAGTTCGGTAGCGGGGTGGAATGAGCAGTTCTTC.

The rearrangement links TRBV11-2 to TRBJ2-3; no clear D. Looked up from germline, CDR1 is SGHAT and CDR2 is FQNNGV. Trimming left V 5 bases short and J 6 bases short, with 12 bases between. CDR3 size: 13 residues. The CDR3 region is CASSGQQTDTQYF. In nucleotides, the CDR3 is TGTGCCAGCAGCGGGCAGCAGACTGATACGCAGTATTTT. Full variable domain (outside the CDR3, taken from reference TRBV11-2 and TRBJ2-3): EAGVAQSPRYKIIEKRQSVAFWCNPISGHATLYWYQQILGQGPKLLIQFQNNGVVDDSQLPKDRFSAERLKGVDSTLKIQPAKLEDSAVYLCASSGQQTDTQYFGPGTRLTVL.

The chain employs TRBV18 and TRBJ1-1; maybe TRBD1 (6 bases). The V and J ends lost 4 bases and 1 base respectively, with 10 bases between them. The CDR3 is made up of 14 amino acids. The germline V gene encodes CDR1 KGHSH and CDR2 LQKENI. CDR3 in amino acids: CASSQDRKNTEAFF. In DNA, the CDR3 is TGTGCCAGCTCACAGGACAGAAAGAACACTGAAGCTTTCTTT.

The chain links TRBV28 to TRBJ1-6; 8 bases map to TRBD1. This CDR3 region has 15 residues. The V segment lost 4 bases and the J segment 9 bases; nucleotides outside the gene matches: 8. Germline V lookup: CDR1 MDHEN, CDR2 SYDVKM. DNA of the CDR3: TGTGCCAGCAGTTCGCCGGCAGGGGGCTCTTCACCCCTCCACTTT. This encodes CASSSPAGGSSPLHF.

The CDR3 loop reads CASSLFHSDPYYEQYF. The CDR3 region has the DNA TGCGCCAGCAGCTTGTTCCATAGCGACCCGTACTACGAGCAGTACTTC. V usage is TRBV5-1 and J usage is TRBJ2-7, with D perhaps matching TRBD2 (5 bases). Germline lookup yields CDR1 SGHRS and CDR2 YFSETQ. The V end was cut by 1 base, the J end by 3 bases, with 17 bases between. The CDR3 is 16 residues long. Looking up the rest from reference TRBV5-1 and TRBJ2-7 gives the full variable domain: KAGVTQTPRYLIKTRGQQVTLSCSPISGHRSVSWYQQTPGQGLQFLFEYFSETQRNKGNFPGRFSGRQFSNSRSEMNVSTLELGDSALYLCASSLFHSDPYYEQYFGPGTRLTVT.

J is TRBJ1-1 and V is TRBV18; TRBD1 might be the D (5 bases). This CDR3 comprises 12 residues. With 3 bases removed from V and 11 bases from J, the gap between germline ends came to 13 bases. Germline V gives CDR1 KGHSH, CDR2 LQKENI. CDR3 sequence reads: CASSPPREGAFF. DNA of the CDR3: TGTGCCAGCTCACCTCCCCGGGAGGGGGCTTTCTTT. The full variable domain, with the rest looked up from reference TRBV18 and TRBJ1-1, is NAGVMQNPRHLVRRRGQEARLRCSPMKGHSHVYWYRQLPEEGLKFMVYLQKENIIDESGMPKERFSAEFPKEGPSILRIQQVVRGDSAAYFCASSPPREGAFFGQGTRLTVV.

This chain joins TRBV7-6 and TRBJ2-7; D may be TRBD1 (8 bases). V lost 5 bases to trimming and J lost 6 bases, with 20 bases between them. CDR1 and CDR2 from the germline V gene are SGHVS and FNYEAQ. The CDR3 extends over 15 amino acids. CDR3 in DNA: TGTGCCAGCAGCCCGGGGGGCCGGACAGGGTTCGAGCAGTACTTC. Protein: CASSPGGRTGFEQYF.

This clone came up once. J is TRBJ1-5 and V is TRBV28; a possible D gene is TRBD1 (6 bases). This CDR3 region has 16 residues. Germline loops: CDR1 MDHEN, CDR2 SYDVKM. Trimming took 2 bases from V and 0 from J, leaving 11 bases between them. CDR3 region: CASSLKWGASNQPQHF. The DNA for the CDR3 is TGTGCCAGCAGTTTAAAGTGGGGGGCTAGCAATCAGCCCCAGCATTTT.

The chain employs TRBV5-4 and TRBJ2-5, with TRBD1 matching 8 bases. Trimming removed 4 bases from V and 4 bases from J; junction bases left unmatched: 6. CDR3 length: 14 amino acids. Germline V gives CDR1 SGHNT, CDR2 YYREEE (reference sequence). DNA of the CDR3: TGTGCCAGCAGCGCGACAGGGGCTGGAGAGACCCAGTACTTC. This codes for CASSATGAGETQYF.

CDR3 sequence: CASSEVRAGSKHEQYF. DNA of the CDR3: TGTGCCAGCAGTGAAGTACGGGCAGGGAGTAAGCACGAGCAGTACTTC. The chain joins TRBV2 to TRBJ2-7; perhaps D is TRBD1 or TRBD2 (5 bases each). Germline lookup yields CDR1 SNHLY and CDR2 FYNNEI. Trimming took 1 base from V and 5 from J, leaving 18 bases between them. The CDR3 extends over 16 amino acids.

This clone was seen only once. For the CDR3, the DNA is TGTGCCAGCAGTCGAAGTAAAGGGGGCGGACCTGGGGTGTCGGCTTTCTTT. Translating it yields CASSRSKGGGPGVSAFF. This sequence joins TRBV28 and TRBJ1-1; TRBD1 agrees at 7 bases. J was trimmed by 11 bases and V by 5 bases; bases with no gene match: 23. The CDR3 runs to 17 residues. Germline CDR1 MDHEN, CDR2 SYDVKM.

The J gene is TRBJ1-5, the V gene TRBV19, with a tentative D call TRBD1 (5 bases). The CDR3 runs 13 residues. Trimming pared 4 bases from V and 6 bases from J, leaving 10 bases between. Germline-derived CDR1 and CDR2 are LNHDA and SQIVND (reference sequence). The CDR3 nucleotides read TGTGCCAGTAGTAGCGGGGGTGTTCAGCCCCAGCATTTT. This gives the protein CASSSGGVQPQHF. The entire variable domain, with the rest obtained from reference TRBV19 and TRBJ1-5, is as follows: DGGITQSPKYLFRKEGQNVTLSCEQNLNHDAMYWYRQDPGQGLRLIYYSQIVNDFQKGDIAEGYSVSREKKESFPLTVTSAQKNPTAFYLCASSSGGVQPQHFGDGTRLSIL.

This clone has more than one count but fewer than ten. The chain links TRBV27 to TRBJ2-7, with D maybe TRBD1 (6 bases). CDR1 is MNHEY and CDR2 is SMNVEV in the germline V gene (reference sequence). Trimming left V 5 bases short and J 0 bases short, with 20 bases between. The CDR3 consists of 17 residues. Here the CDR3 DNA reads TGTGCCAGCAGTCCCTTTGTAGTTACAGGGAACTCCTACGAGCAGTACTTC. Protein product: CASSPFVVTGNSYEQYF.

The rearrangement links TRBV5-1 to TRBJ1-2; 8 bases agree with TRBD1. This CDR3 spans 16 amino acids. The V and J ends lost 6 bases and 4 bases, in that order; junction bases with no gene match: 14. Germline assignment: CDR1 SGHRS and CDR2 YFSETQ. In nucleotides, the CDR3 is TGCGCCAGCAAGACCGGTACAGGGGGGAGCGGCTATGGCTACACCTTC. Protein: CASKTGTGGSGYGYTF.